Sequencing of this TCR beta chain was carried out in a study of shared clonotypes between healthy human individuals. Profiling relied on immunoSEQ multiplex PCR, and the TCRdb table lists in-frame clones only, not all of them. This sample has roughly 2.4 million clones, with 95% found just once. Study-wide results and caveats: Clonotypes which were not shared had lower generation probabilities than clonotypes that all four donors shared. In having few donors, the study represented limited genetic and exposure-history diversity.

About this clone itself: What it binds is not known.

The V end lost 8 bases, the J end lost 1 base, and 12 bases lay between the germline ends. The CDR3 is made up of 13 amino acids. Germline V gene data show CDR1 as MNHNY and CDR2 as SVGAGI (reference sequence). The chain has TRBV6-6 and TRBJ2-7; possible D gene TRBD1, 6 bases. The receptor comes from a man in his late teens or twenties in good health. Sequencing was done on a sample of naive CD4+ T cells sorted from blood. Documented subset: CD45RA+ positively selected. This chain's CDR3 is CASHKQGSYEQYF. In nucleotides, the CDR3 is TGTGCCAGCCACAAACAGGGATCCTACGAGCAGTACTTC.